This entry lists 27 T cell receptor beta chains sequenced from one sample in a study of T cells after somatic rescue of genetic block. Clones were sequenced by immunoSEQ multiplex PCR, and TCRdb holds only the in-frame ones, with some missing. The sample includes tens of thousands of clones, around 92% of them seen just once. Sequences were obtained from peripheral blood mononuclear cells (PBMCs). The receptors were gathered from a man aged 35 to 55.

The chain recombines TRBV5-5 with TRBJ2-7, with D perhaps TRBD1 (7 bases). V was trimmed by 2 bases and J by 2 bases, leaving 17 bases between them. The CDR3 sequence is 16 residues long. CDR1 is SGHKS, CDR2 YYEKEE, per germline (reference sequence). DNA of the CDR3: TGTGCCAGCAGCTTACCTAGGGGGCGCGGGACCTACGAGCAGTACTTC. Residues: CASSLPRGRGTYEQYF. The complete variable domain, with remaining parts taken from reference TRBV5-5 and TRBJ2-7, reads DAGVTQSPTHLIKTRGQQVTLRCSPISGHKSVSWYQQVLGQGPQFIFQYYEKEERGRGNFPDRFSARQFPNYSSELNVNALLLGDSALYLCASSLPRGRGTYEQYFGPGTRLTVT.

The chain is built from TRBV6-5 and TRBJ1-4, with TRBD1 matching 9 bases. The germline V gene encodes CDR1 MNHEY and CDR2 SVGAGI. The CDR3 is 12 residues long. With V trimmed by 6 bases and J by 12 bases, 5 bases remained unmatched. The CDR3 DNA reads TGTGCCAGCAGACTCGACAGGGGGGAACTGTTTTTT. This translates into CASRLDRGELFF.

The rearrangement links TRBV6-6 to TRBJ1-5; D call uncertain. Germline V CDR1 and CDR2: MNHNY, SVGAGI (reference sequence). V lost 7 bases to trimming and J lost 2 bases, with 9 bases between them. The CDR3 length is 13 residues. The CDR3 DNA reads as TGTGCCAGCACTGAGACGGGCAATCAGCCCCAGCATTTT. Translation gives CASTETGNQPQHF.

This clone was detected only a few times. The rearrangement uses TRBV30 and TRBJ2-1; no clear D. The CDR3 covers 12 residues. V was shortened by 4 bases and J by 7 bases, with 11 bases between the two germline ends. From germline, CDR1 is GTSNPN and CDR2 SVGIG (reference sequence). CDR3 DNA sequence: TGTGCCTGGAACTTGGGGTATAATGAGCAGTTCTTC. This gives the protein CAWNLGYNEQFF.

This clone was detected only once. V is TRBV5-4 and J is TRBJ2-5; 10 bases align to TRBD2. With V trimmed by 0 bases and J by 2 bases, 4 bases remained unmatched. The CDR3 covers 16 residues. Germline V gene lookup returns CDR1 SGHNT and CDR2 YYREEE (reference sequence). CDR3 in amino acids: CASSLELAGEQETQYF. The CDR3 DNA reads TGTGCCAGCAGCTTGGAGCTAGCGGGGGAACAAGAGACCCAGTACTTC.

Regarding this clone: The identical CDR3 is also encoded by other nucleotide sequences in the sample. The chain employs TRBV27 and TRBJ2-3; 9 nucleotides align to TRBD1. V shed 6 bases, J shed 4 bases, and the junction held 8 bases outside the gene matches. Germline CDR1 MNHEY, CDR2 SMNVEV (reference sequence). The length of the CDR3 is 15 residues. The CDR3 region is CASRSQGAGADTQYF. The CDR3 nucleotides are TGTGCCAGCAGGTCACAGGGGGCGGGAGCAGATACGCAGTATTTT.

The gene calls are TRBV19 and TRBJ2-3; D unresolved. Germline CDR1 LNHDA, CDR2 SQIVND (reference sequence). This CDR3 has 15 amino acids. V was pared by 3 bases and J by 2 bases, with 12 bases between. In nucleotides, the CDR3 is TGTGCCAGTAGTATGTTTGACACAAACACAGATACGCAGTATTTT. Translating it yields CASSMFDTNTDTQYF.

The genes are TRBV7-9 and TRBJ2-7; TRBD2 aligns across 13 bases. CDR3 length equals 15 residues. Losses at the gene ends were 4 bases for V and 2 bases for J; bases not matched to a gene: 2. CDR1 SEHNR and CDR2 FQNEAQ come from the germline V gene (reference sequence). CDR3 sequence: CASSSTSGRAYEQYF. The CDR3 DNA is TGTGCCAGCAGCTCAACTAGCGGGAGGGCCTACGAGCAGTACTTC.

The CDR3 loop reads CASSLKPTGGRDSPLHF. As DNA, the CDR3 is TGCGCCAGCAGTCTGAAGCCAACAGGGGGTAGGGATTCACCCCTCCACTTT. The gene calls are TRBV4-1 and TRBJ1-6; TRBD1 aligns across 8 bases. CDR1 is MGHRA, CDR2 YSYEKL, per germline. The CDR3 covers 17 residues. The junction had 15 bases not matched to a gene; V was cut back by 6 bases and J by 8 bases.

CDR3 amino acids: CASSLVMGVRGQPQHF. The CDR3 bases are TGTGCCAGCAGCTTAGTTATGGGGGTGCGCGGGCAGCCCCAGCATTTT. This chain connects TRBV7-8 to TRBJ1-5, with a weak D call TRBD1 (5 bases). V lost 1 base, J lost 7 bases, and 17 bases lay in between. Germline-derived CDR1 and CDR2 are SGHVS and FQNEAQ. This CDR3 has 16 amino acids. Based on the CDR3 plus reference TRBV7-8 and TRBJ1-5, the full variable domain is GAGVSQSPRYKVAKRGQDVALRCDPISGHVSLFWYQQALGQGPEFLTYFQNEAQLDKSGLPSDRFFAERPEGSVSTLKIQRTQQEDSAVYLCASSLVMGVRGQPQHFGDGTRLSIL.

This clone was counted a single time. This rearrangement joins TRBV6-1 to TRBJ1-4; D remains unclear. The germline V gene encodes CDR1 MNHNS and CDR2 SASEGT. This CDR3 is 15 amino acids long. Trimming left V 4 bases short and J 6 bases short, with 15 bases between. In nucleotides, the CDR3 is TGTGCCAGCAGTGCCTCGAGGTGGCAGTATGAAAAACTGTTTTTT. Its translation is CASSASRWQYEKLFF.

The chain combines TRBV10-3 with TRBJ2-1, with 9 bases that match TRBD2. CDR1 and CDR2 (germline): ENHRY, SYGVKD. J gave up 7 bases and V 4 bases, and 11 bases lay outside the gene matches. The CDR3 contains 16 residues. The CDR3 bases are TGTGCCATCAGTGTTCTTGGCGGGGGGGCCGGGAATGAGCAGTTCTTC. This translates into CAISVLGGGAGNEQFF.

There are a few counts of this clone. The rearrangement links TRBV10-3 to TRBJ2-1; D remains unclear. Trimming took off 10 bases at V and 4 bases at J, with 17 bases between the two ends. The germline V gene encodes CDR1 ENHRY and CDR2 SYGVKD. The CDR3 extends over 14 amino acids. For the CDR3, the DNA is TGTGCCACCCGCCCTAACTTGTCATACAATGAGCAGTTCTTC. Translation gives CATRPNLSYNEQFF.

CDR3 region: CASSQDGWDRGQPQHF. The CDR3 DNA follows: TGCGCCAGCAGCCAAGATGGGTGGGACAGGGGTCAGCCCCAGCATTTT. The chain employs TRBV4-1 and TRBJ1-5; 10 nucleotides match TRBD1. Germline CDR1 is MGHRA and CDR2 is YSYEKL. The CDR3 loop spans 16 amino acids. The trim removed 0 bases at V and 6 bases at J, leaving 5 bases unmatched.

The chain uses TRBV28 and TRBJ1-6; possible D gene TRBD1, 5 bases. The germline gives CDR1 MDHEN, CDR2 SYDVKM. Trimming removed 4 bases at V and 4 bases at J, with 14 bases between. The CDR3 contains 16 residues. CDR3 nucleotide sequence: TGTGCCAGCAGTTCTCTGGGGCTGCGATATAATTCACCCCTCCACTTT. This gives the protein CASSSLGLRYNSPLHF.

V is TRBV7-3 and J is TRBJ1-1, with D possibly being TRBD1 (5 bases). This CDR3 region has 15 residues. Germline values: CDR1 SGHTA, CDR2 FQGTGA. Trimming removed 2 bases at V and 0 bases at J, with 10 bases between. The CDR3 nucleotides read TGTGCCAGCAGCTTAGGGGGAAGCATGAACACTGAAGCTTTCTTT. This encodes CASSLGGSMNTEAFF.

The V gene is TRBV25-1, the J gene TRBJ1-1; 8 bases align to TRBD1. CDR3 length equals 13 residues. Trimming cost V 6 bases and J 7 bases; bases outside gene matches: 7. Germline CDR1 is MGHDK and CDR2 is SYGVNS. The CDR3, as DNA: TGTGCCAGCAGAGCCAGGGGGCTGGGTGAAGCTTTCTTT. Translation gives CASRARGLGEAFF. The full variable domain, completed using reference TRBV25-1 and TRBJ1-1, is EADIYQTPRYLVIGTGKKITLECSQTMGHDKMYWYQQDPGMELHLIHYSYGVNSTEKGDLSSESTVSRIRTEHFPLTLESARPSHTSQYLCASRARGLGEAFFGQGTRLTVV.

The chain uses TRBV5-1 and TRBJ1-2; D not resolved. The germline gives CDR1 SGHRS, CDR2 YFSETQ. V was pared by 3 bases and J by 1 base, with 10 bases between. The CDR3 is 14 amino acids. CDR3 nucleotide sequence: TGCGCCAGCAGCTCCTCTCCCGTTAACTATGGCTACACCTTC. Translating it yields CASSSSPVNYGYTF. Supplemented by reference TRBV5-1 and TRBJ1-2, the full variable domain reads KAGVTQTPRYLIKTRGQQVTLSCSPISGHRSVSWYQQTPGQGLQFLFEYFSETQRNKGNFPGRFSGRQFSNSRSEMNVSTLELGDSALYLCASSSSPVNYGYTFGSGTRLTVV.

The chain is built from TRBV6-1 and TRBJ2-1, with 10 bases matching TRBD2. This CDR3 has 17 residues. Germline loops: CDR1 MNHNS, CDR2 SASEGT. J gave up 3 bases and V 3 bases, and 8 bases lay outside the gene matches. In DNA, the CDR3 is TGTGCCAGCAGTGAGCGTCGAGCGGGGGGGTTCTACAATGAGCAGTTCTTC. It codes for CASSERRAGGFYNEQFF.

The rearrangement uses TRBV4-3 and TRBJ1-1; D may be TRBD1 (6 bases). V lost 3 bases and J 5 bases, leaving 16 bases between the germline ends. The CDR3 runs 15 residues. The germline gives CDR1 LGHNA, CDR2 YSLEER. The CDR3 DNA reads TGCGCCAGCAGCCAGGAAGCAGGGGCGCGGACTGAAGCTTTCTTT. Protein product: CASSQEAGARTEAFF.

This chain joins TRBV14 and TRBJ2-7, with D possibly matching TRBD2 (6 bases). In germline, CDR1 is SGHDN, CDR2 FVKESK. The CDR3 is 17 residues long. Trimming removed 0 bases at V and 4 bases at J, with 19 bases between. CDR3 sequence: CASSQERWRGKGYEQYF. The CDR3 DNA reads TGTGCCAGCAGCCAAGAACGTTGGAGGGGAAAAGGATACGAGCAGTACTTC.

The V call is TRBV21-1, the J call TRBJ2-7; the table's D call, TRBD2, was not checked against the DNA. TRBV21-1 is a pseudogene. This CDR3 has 14 residues. The CDR3 DNA is TGTGCCAGCAGCTCCTGCGACTGTTCCTACGAGCAGTACTTC. It is translated as CASSSCDCSYEQYF.

V usage is TRBV4-2 and J usage is TRBJ2-7; 13 bases fit TRBD2. The CDR3 runs 15 residues. Germline-derived CDR1 and CDR2 are LGHNA and YNFKEQ. V trimming: 4 bases; J trimming: 4 bases; junction bases outside the gene matches: 4. The CDR3 is CASSPWTSGRYEQYF. Written as DNA, the CDR3 is TGTGCCAGCAGCCCGTGGACTAGCGGGAGATACGAGCAGTACTTC.

J is TRBJ1-6 and V is TRBV19; 8 positions agree with TRBD1. V was clipped by 10 bases and J by 0 bases; unmatched bases: 8. There are 16 residues in the CDR3. Germline V gene data show CDR1 as LNHDA and CDR2 as SQIVND (reference sequence). The CDR3, as DNA: TGTGCCACTCGGACAGGGAGAAGCTCCTATAATTCACCCCTCCACTTT. Translation gives CATRTGRSSYNSPLHF.

This chain uses TRBV7-9 with TRBJ1-4, with TRBD1 matching 9 bases. Trimming removed 6 bases from V and 3 bases from J; junction bases left unmatched: 8. Germline V gives CDR1 SEHNR, CDR2 FQNEAQ (reference sequence). The CDR3 totals 16 residues. The CDR3 DNA sequence: TGTGCCAGCAGATCGGACAGGGGAAGGGCTAATGAAAAACTGTTTTTT. It encodes CASRSDRGRANEKLFF.

This chain joins TRBV11-2 and TRBJ2-1, with 9 bases that match TRBD2. The V and J ends lost 1 base and 3 bases, in that order; junction bases with no gene match: 10. This CDR3 has 18 amino acids. Per germline, CDR1 SGHAT and CDR2 FQNNGV. The CDR3 sequence is CASSLGPVQRGDYNEQFF. The DNA of the CDR3 is TGTGCCAGCAGCTTAGGGCCCGTACAGCGGGGGGACTACAATGAGCAGTTCTTC. The full variable domain, in which reference TRBV11-2 and TRBJ2-1 provide the parts outside the CDR3, is EAGVAQSPRYKIIEKRQSVAFWCNPISGHATLYWYQQILGQGPKLLIQFQNNGVVDDSQLPKDRFSAERLKGVDSTLKIQPAKLEDSAVYLCASSLGPVQRGDYNEQFFGPGTRLTVL.

This chain joins TRBV15 and TRBJ1-5; D is unresolved. Trimming took off 0 bases at V and 4 bases at J, with 7 bases between the two ends. Looked up from germline, CDR1 is LNHNV and CDR2 is YYDKDF (reference sequence). The CDR3 runs 14 residues. The CDR3, as DNA: TGTGCCACCAGCAGAGATGTGGGTAATCAGCCCCAGCATTTT. It translates to CATSRDVGNQPQHF.